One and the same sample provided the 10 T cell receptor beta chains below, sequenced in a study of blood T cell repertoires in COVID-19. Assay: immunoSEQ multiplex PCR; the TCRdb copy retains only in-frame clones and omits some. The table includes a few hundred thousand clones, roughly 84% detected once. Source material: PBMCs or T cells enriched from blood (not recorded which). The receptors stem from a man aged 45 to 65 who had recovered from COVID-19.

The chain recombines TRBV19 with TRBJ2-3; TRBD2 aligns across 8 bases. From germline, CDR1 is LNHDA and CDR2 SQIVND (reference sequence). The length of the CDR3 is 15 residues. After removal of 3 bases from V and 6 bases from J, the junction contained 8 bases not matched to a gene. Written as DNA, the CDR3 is TGTGCCAGTAGTATTGCCAGCGGGAGTCCCGATACGCAGTATTTT. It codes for CASSIASGSPDTQYF.

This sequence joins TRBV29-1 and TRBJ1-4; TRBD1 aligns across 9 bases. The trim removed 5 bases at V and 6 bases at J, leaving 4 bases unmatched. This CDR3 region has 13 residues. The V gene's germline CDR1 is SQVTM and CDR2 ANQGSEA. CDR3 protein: CSVRGTGYEKLFF. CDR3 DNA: TGCAGCGTTCGCGGGACAGGGTATGAAAAACTGTTTTTT.

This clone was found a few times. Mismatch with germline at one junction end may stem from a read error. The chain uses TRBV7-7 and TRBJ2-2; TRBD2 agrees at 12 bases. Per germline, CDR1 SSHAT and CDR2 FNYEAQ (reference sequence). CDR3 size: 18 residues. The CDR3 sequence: CASSATRLAGVGTGELFF. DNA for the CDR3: TGTGCTAGCAGCGCAACCCGACTAGCGGGGGTGGGGACCGGGGAGCTGTTTTTT.

The chain's CDR3 is CASSLAGAGEYTQYF. CDR3 sequence (DNA): TGCGCCAGCAGCTTAGCGGGTGCGGGGGAATATACGCAGTATTTT. The chain joins TRBV5-1 to TRBJ2-3; 7 bases map to TRBD2. This CDR3 contains 15 residues. V was clipped by 2 bases and J by 7 bases; unmatched bases: 10. Germline-derived CDR1 and CDR2 are SGHRS and YFSETQ.

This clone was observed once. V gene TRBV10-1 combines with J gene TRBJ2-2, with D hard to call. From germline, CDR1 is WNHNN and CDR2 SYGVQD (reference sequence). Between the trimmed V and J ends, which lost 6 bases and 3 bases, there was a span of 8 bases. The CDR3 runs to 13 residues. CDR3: CASRQDHTGELFF. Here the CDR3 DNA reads TGCGCCAGCAGGCAGGATCACACCGGGGAGCTGTTTTTT.

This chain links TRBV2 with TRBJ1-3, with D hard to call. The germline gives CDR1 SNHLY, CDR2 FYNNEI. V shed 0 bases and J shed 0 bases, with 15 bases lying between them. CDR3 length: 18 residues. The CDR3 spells CASSEAYSWNYSGNTIYF. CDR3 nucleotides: TGTGCCAGCAGTGAAGCCTATTCGTGGAACTACTCTGGAAACACCATATATTTT.

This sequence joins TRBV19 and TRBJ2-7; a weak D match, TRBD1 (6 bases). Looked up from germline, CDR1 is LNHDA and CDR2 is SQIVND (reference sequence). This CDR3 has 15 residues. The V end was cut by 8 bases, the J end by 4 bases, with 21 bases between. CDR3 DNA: TGTGCCAGTCGGGAAAAGGAGCTGGGGGCATACGAGCAGTACTTC. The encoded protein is CASREKELGAYEQYF.

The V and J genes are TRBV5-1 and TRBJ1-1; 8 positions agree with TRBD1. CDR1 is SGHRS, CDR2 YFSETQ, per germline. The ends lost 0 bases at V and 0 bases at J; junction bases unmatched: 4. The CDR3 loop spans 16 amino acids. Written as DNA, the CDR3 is TGCGCCAGCAGCTTGGCCCCGACAGGGGTGAACACTGAAGCTTTCTTT. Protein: CASSLAPTGVNTEAFF.

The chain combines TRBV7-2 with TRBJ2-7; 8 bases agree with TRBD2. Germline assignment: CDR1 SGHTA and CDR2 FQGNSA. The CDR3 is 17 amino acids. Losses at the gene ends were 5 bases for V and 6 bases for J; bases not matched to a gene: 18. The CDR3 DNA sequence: TGTGCCAGCAGCCCCCGGGGTAGCGGGATAAGAGCGGGCGAGCAGTACTTC. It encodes CASSPRGSGIRAGEQYF.

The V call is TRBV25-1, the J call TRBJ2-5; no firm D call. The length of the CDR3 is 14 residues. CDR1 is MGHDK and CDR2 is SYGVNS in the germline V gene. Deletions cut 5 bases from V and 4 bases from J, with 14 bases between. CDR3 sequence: CASSYFGGGETQYF. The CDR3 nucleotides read TGTGCCAGCAGTTACTTCGGCGGTGGAGAGACCCAGTACTTC.